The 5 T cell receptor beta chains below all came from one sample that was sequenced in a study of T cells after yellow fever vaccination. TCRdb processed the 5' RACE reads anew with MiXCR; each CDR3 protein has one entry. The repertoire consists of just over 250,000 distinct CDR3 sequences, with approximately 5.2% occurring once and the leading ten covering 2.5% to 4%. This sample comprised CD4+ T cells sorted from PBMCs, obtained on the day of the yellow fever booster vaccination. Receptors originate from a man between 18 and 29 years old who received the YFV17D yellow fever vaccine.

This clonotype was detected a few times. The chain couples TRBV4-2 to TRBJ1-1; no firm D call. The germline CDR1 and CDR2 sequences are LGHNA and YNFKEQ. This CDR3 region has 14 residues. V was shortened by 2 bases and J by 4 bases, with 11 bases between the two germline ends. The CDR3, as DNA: TGTGCCAGCAGCCAAACCGATTGGGGCACTGAAGCTTTCTTT. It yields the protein CASSQTDWGTEAFF.

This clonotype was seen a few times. The CDR3: CASSRTIEETQYF. CDR3 bases: TGTGCCAGCTCCCGAACTATTGAAGAGACCCAGTACTTC. The genes are TRBV18 and TRBJ2-5, with D hard to call. The CDR3 is 13 residues long. V shed 6 bases and J shed 3 bases, with 11 bases lying between them. Looked up from germline, CDR1 is KGHSH and CDR2 is LQKENI.

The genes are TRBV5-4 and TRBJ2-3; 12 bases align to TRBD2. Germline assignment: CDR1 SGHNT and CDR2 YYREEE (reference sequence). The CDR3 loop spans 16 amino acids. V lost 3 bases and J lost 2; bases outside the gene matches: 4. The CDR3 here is CASSSTSGGYTDTQYF. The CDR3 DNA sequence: TGTGCCAGCAGCTCGACTAGCGGGGGCTACACAGATACGCAGTATTTT. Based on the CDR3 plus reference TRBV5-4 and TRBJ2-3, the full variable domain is ETGVTQSPTHLIKTRGQQVTLRCSSQSGHNTVSWYQQALGQGPQFIFQYYREEENGRGNFPPRFSGLQFPNYSSELNVNALELDDSALYLCASSSTSGGYTDTQYFGPGTRLTVL.

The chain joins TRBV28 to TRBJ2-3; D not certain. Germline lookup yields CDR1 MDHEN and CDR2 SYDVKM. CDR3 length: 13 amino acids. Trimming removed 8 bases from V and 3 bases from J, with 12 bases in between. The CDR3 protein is CASYRVQTDTQYF. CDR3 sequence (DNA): TGTGCCAGCTATCGGGTTCAAACAGATACGCAGTATTTT.

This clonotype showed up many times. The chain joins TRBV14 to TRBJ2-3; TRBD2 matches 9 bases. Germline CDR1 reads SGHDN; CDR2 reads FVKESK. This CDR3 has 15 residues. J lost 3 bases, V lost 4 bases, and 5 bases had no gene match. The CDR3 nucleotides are TGTGCCAGCAGCCGCCTCCTAGCGGGGACAGATACGCAGTATTTT. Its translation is CASSRLLAGTDTQYF.